The rows below give T cell receptor beta chains drawn from one sample of a study of OX40 agonist ivuxolimab in advanced cancers. Produced via immunoSEQ multiplex PCR; TCRdb's table is partial and in-frame only. The sample contains some 21,000 clones, 70% to 90% of which appear only once. The sequences come from CD4+ or CD8+ T cells sorted from blood, collected in a trial of the OX40 agonist ivuxolimab. The receptors derive from an adult with an advanced solid tumor such as melanoma, head and neck, liver or kidney cancer. The CDR3 runs from the conserved cysteine through the conserved F or W. Each record gives: D gene, J gene, clone size, V gene, CDR3 length, CDR3 protein, CDR3 DNA. The D gene is left open where the match is weak. Clone size is shown for a subset of rows, as once, few, many or a class of expanded clone.

d_gene: TRBD1
j_gene: TRBJ1-1
abundance: .
v_gene: TRBV7-6
len: 16
CDR3aa: CASSFDRGGMNTEAFF
CDR3nt: TGTGCCAGCAGCTTTGACAGGGGCGGAATGAACACTGAAGCTTTCTTT

d_gene: TRBD2
j_gene: TRBJ2-7
abundance: .
v_gene: TRBV13
len: 15
CDR3aa: CASSLGLAGSNEQYF
CDR3nt: TGTGCCAGCAGCTTGGGCCTAGCGGGAAGTAACGAGCAGTACTTC

d_gene: TRBD2
j_gene: TRBJ2-1
abundance: .
v_gene: TRBV4-2
len: 17
CDR3aa: CASSQGTSGISYNEQFF
CDR3nt: TGTGCCAGCAGCCAAGGGACTAGCGGTATATCCTACAATGAGCAGTTCTTC

d_gene: .
j_gene: TRBJ2-1
abundance: .
v_gene: TRBV7-2
len: 15
CDR3aa: CASSLEGAGDWEQFF
CDR3nt: TGTGCCAGCAGCTTAGAGGGGGCGGGAGATTGGGAGCAGTTCTTC

d_gene: .
j_gene: TRBJ2-7
abundance: .
v_gene: TRBV7-9
len: 14
CDR3aa: CASSLGGGGYEQYF
CDR3nt: TGTGCCAGCAGCTTAGGAGGAGGGGGGTACGAGCAGTACTTC

d_gene: .
j_gene: TRBJ2-4
abundance: .
v_gene: TRBV7-3
len: 14
CDR3aa: CASSLGGDKNIQYF
CDR3nt: TGTGCCAGCAGCTTAGGGGGCGACAAAAACATTCAGTACTTC

d_gene: .
j_gene: TRBJ2-1
abundance: .
v_gene: TRBV4-1
len: 14
CDR3aa: CASSHTLGGNEQFF
CDR3nt: TGCGCCAGCAGCCATACACTAGGGGGTAATGAGCAGTTCTTC

d_gene: .
j_gene: TRBJ2-1
abundance: .
v_gene: TRBV5-6
len: 15
CDR3aa: CASSPGLTIWDEQFF
CDR3nt: TGTGCCAGCAGCCCAGGGCTGACAATTTGGGATGAGCAGTTCTTC

d_gene: TRBD1
j_gene: TRBJ2-7
abundance: .
v_gene: TRBV7-8
len: 15
CDR3aa: CASSLAGTASYEQYF
CDR3nt: TGTGCCAGCAGCCTCGCCGGGACAGCGTCCTACGAGCAGTACTTC

d_gene: .
j_gene: TRBJ2-3
abundance: .
v_gene: TRBV27
len: 15
CDR3aa: CASSFSRTDTDTQYF
CDR3nt: TGTGCCAGCAGTTTTAGTCGGACAGACACAGATACGCAGTATTTT

d_gene: TRBD2
j_gene: TRBJ2-7
abundance: few
v_gene: TRBV6-4
len: 14
CDR3aa: CASTRGRGPYEQYF
CDR3nt: TGTGCCAGCACCCGCGGGAGGGGCCCCTACGAGCAGTACTTC

d_gene: .
j_gene: TRBJ2-1
abundance: .
v_gene: TRBV7-6
len: 13
CDR3aa: CASSPLAGNEQFF
CDR3nt: TGTGCCAGCAGCCCCCTCGCTGGTAATGAGCAGTTCTTC

d_gene: .
j_gene: TRBJ2-7
abundance: .
v_gene: TRBV5-4
len: 13
CDR3aa: CASSFQEWNEQYF
CDR3nt: TGTGCCAGCAGCTTCCAGGAATGGAACGAGCAGTACTTC

d_gene: .
j_gene: TRBJ2-7
abundance: .
v_gene: TRBV7-9
len: 15
CDR3aa: CASSQLGGRGYEQYF
CDR3nt: TGTGCCAGCAGCCAGCTTGGGGGACGGGGCTACGAGCAGTACTTC

d_gene: .
j_gene: TRBJ2-1
abundance: .
v_gene: TRBV19
len: 13
CDR3aa: CASSISGGNEQFF
CDR3nt: TGTGCCAGTAGTATAAGTGGGGGCAATGAGCAGTTCTTC

d_gene: .
j_gene: TRBJ1-1
abundance: .
v_gene: TRBV19
len: 16
CDR3aa: CASSLYHRAMNTEAFF
CDR3nt: TGTGCCAGTAGTCTCTATCACAGGGCTATGAACACTGAAGCTTTCTTT

d_gene: .
j_gene: TRBJ2-5
abundance: .
v_gene: TRBV14
len: 13
CDR3aa: CASSHRGGATQYF
CDR3nt: TGTGCCAGCAGCCACCGAGGGGGGGCGACCCAGTACTTC

d_gene: .
j_gene: TRBJ2-7
abundance: .
v_gene: TRBV6-1
len: 15
CDR3aa: CASSEPGRRADEQYF
CDR3nt: TGTGCCAGCAGTGAACCCGGGAGAAGGGCTGACGAGCAGTACTTC

d_gene: TRBD1
j_gene: TRBJ1-5
abundance: once
v_gene: TRBV19
len: 14
CDR3aa: CASSIGTENQPQHF
CDR3nt: TGTGCCAGTAGTATCGGGACAGAGAATCAGCCCCAGCATTTT

d_gene: .
j_gene: TRBJ2-7
abundance: .
v_gene: TRBV27
len: 14
CDR3aa: CASSPGTYAYEQYF
CDR3nt: TGTGCCAGCAGTCCCGGGACTTACGCCTACGAGCAGTACTTC

d_gene: .
j_gene: TRBJ1-5
abundance: once
v_gene: TRBV19
len: 13
CDR3aa: CAVAGVEDQPQHF
CDR3nt: TGTGCCGTGGCGGGAGTAGAGGATCAGCCCCAGCATTTT

d_gene: .
j_gene: TRBJ2-1
abundance: .
v_gene: TRBV7-9
len: 12
CDR3aa: CASSPRLGEQFF
CDR3nt: TGTGCCAGCAGCCCTAGGTTAGGGGAGCAGTTCTTC

d_gene: .
j_gene: TRBJ2-7
abundance: once
v_gene: TRBV19
len: 14
CDR3aa: CASSIFGSGYEQYF
CDR3nt: TGTGCCAGTAGTATTTTCGGCAGTGGCTACGAGCAGTACTTC

d_gene: .
j_gene: TRBJ2-7
abundance: .
v_gene: TRBV6-1
len: 15
CDR3aa: CASSVTGIPYGEQYF
CDR3nt: TGTGCCAGCAGTGTCACAGGGATTCCCTACGGCGAGCAGTACTTC

d_gene: TRBD2
j_gene: TRBJ2-2
abundance: .
v_gene: TRBV7-3
len: 13
CDR3aa: CASSSLASGELFF
CDR3nt: TGTGCCAGCAGTTCACTAGCGTCCGGGGAGCTGTTTTTT

d_gene: .
j_gene: TRBJ1-5
abundance: .
v_gene: TRBV4-1
len: 15
CDR3aa: CASSQEHRSNQPQHF
CDR3nt: TGCGCCAGCAGCCAAGAACATCGTAGCAATCAGCCCCAGCATTTT

d_gene: TRBD2
j_gene: TRBJ2-1
abundance: .
v_gene: TRBV9
len: 15
CDR3aa: CASSVSGSFYNEQFF
CDR3nt: TGTGCCAGCAGCGTTAGCGGGAGTTTCTACAATGAGCAGTTCTTC

d_gene: .
j_gene: TRBJ2-3
abundance: .
v_gene: TRBV7-8
len: 13
CDR3aa: CASSFLDPDTQYF
CDR3nt: TGTGCCAGCAGCTTTCTAGATCCCGATACGCAGTATTTT

d_gene: TRBD1
j_gene: TRBJ2-2
abundance: .
v_gene: TRBV28
len: 14
CDR3aa: CASSFRGRTGELFF
CDR3nt: TGTGCCAGCAGTTTCAGGGGGCGCACCGGGGAGCTGTTTTTT

d_gene: .
j_gene: TRBJ2-1
abundance: .
v_gene: TRBV9
len: 15
CDR3aa: CASSDTGRGYNEQFF
CDR3nt: TGTGCCAGCAGTGACACGGGACGCGGATACAATGAGCAGTTCTTC

d_gene: TRBD1
j_gene: TRBJ2-5
abundance: .
v_gene: TRBV11-2
len: 16
CDR3aa: CASSLYSTGIVETQYF
CDR3nt: TGTGCCAGCAGCTTGTACTCGACAGGGATCGTGGAGACCCAGTACTTC

d_gene: .
j_gene: TRBJ2-7
abundance: .
v_gene: TRBV28
len: 15
CDR3aa: CASRAQVSHSYEQYF
CDR3nt: TGTGCCAGCAGGGCTCAGGTATCCCACTCCTACGAGCAGTACTTC

d_gene: TRBD2
j_gene: TRBJ2-1
abundance: .
v_gene: TRBV19
len: 15
CDR3aa: CASNLAGSSYNEQFF
CDR3nt: TGTGCCAGTAATCTAGCGGGTAGCTCCTACAATGAGCAGTTCTTC

d_gene: TRBD2
j_gene: TRBJ2-1
abundance: .
v_gene: TRBV27
len: 15
CDR3aa: CASTVLAGAYNEQFF
CDR3nt: TGTGCCAGCACAGTCCTAGCGGGAGCTTACAATGAGCAGTTCTTC

d_gene: TRBD2
j_gene: TRBJ2-7
abundance: .
v_gene: TRBV28
len: 17
CDR3aa: CASTVAGGPVETYEQYF
CDR3nt: TGTGCCAGCACAGTAGCGGGAGGGCCCGTGGAGACCTACGAGCAGTACTTC

d_gene: TRBD1
j_gene: TRBJ2-2
abundance: .
v_gene: TRBV9
len: 15
CDR3aa: CASSGTGANTGELFF
CDR3nt: TGTGCCAGCAGCGGTACAGGGGCGAACACCGGGGAGCTGTTTTTT

d_gene: TRBD1
j_gene: TRBJ2-7
abundance: .
v_gene: TRBV5-1
len: 15
CDR3aa: CASSSLTGGRYEQYF
CDR3nt: TGCGCCAGCAGCTCGTTGACAGGGGGTAGGTACGAGCAGTACTTC

d_gene: .
j_gene: TRBJ2-7
abundance: .
v_gene: TRBV6-5
len: 13
CDR3aa: CASSLGGSYEQYF
CDR3nt: TGTGCCAGCAGTTTGGGAGGCTCCTACGAGCAGTACTTC

d_gene: TRBD1
j_gene: TRBJ2-7
abundance: medium-sized
v_gene: TRBV4-3
len: 15
CDR3aa: CASSHDTGASSEQYF
CDR3nt: TGCGCCAGCAGCCATGATACAGGGGCTTCAAGTGAGCAGTACTTC

d_gene: .
j_gene: TRBJ2-1
abundance: .
v_gene: TRBV29-1
len: 13
CDR3aa: CSDRDVASNEQFF
CDR3nt: TGCAGTGACCGGGACGTAGCTTCCAATGAGCAGTTCTTC

d_gene: .
j_gene: TRBJ2-2
abundance: .
v_gene: TRBV2
len: 14
CDR3aa: CASMMDGGHGELFF
CDR3nt: TGTGCCAGCATGATGGATGGGGGTCACGGGGAGCTGTTTTTT

d_gene: .
j_gene: TRBJ2-7
abundance: medium-sized
v_gene: TRBV2
len: 13
CDR3aa: CASSESPSYEQYF
CDR3nt: TGTGCCAGCAGTGAGAGCCCCTCCTACGAGCAGTACTTC

d_gene: .
j_gene: TRBJ2-7
abundance: once
v_gene: TRBV11-3
len: 13
CDR3aa: CASSDRRAYEQYF
CDR3nt: TGTGCCAGCAGCGACCGGAGGGCCTACGAGCAGTACTTC

d_gene: .
j_gene: TRBJ2-5
abundance: .
v_gene: TRBV4-3
len: 13
CDR3aa: CASSQADGGTQYF
CDR3nt: TGCGCCAGCAGCCAAGCTGACGGAGGGACCCAGTACTTC

d_gene: .
j_gene: TRBJ2-5
abundance: .
v_gene: TRBV7-8
len: 16
CDR3aa: CASKLGAGGIQETQYF
CDR3nt: TGTGCCAGCAAACTAGGGGCTGGGGGAATACAAGAGACCCAGTACTTC

d_gene: TRBD2
j_gene: TRBJ2-7
abundance: .
v_gene: TRBV2
len: 13
CDR3aa: CASSATSSYEQYF
CDR3nt: TGTGCCAGCAGTGCGACTAGCAGCTACGAGCAGTACTTC

d_gene: .
j_gene: TRBJ1-2
abundance: .
v_gene: TRBV27
len: 15
CDR3aa: CASSLLGAPWAGYTF
CDR3nt: TGTGCCAGCAGTTTATTGGGGGCCCCTTGGGCTGGCTACACCTTC

d_gene: .
j_gene: TRBJ1-2
abundance: .
v_gene: TRBV11-3
len: 14
CDR3aa: CASSLDPNRNGYTF
CDR3nt: TGTGCCAGCAGCTTAGATCCCAACAGGAATGGCTACACCTTC

d_gene: .
j_gene: TRBJ1-1
abundance: few
v_gene: TRBV7-8
len: 13
CDR3aa: CASSLAGFGEAFF
CDR3nt: TGTGCCAGCAGCTTAGCGGGGTTTGGTGAAGCTTTCTTT

d_gene: .
j_gene: TRBJ2-5
abundance: .
v_gene: TRBV29-1
len: 15
CDR3aa: CSVESWQGRSETQYF
CDR3nt: TGCAGCGTTGAAAGCTGGCAGGGGAGGTCGGAGACCCAGTACTTC

d_gene: .
j_gene: TRBJ1-1
abundance: .
v_gene: TRBV5-1
len: 14
CDR3aa: CASSLESGNTEAFF
CDR3nt: TGCGCCAGCAGCTTGGAAAGTGGGAACACTGAAGCTTTCTTT

d_gene: .
j_gene: TRBJ2-7
abundance: once
v_gene: TRBV5-1
len: 17
CDR3aa: CASSPAGGASASYEQYF
CDR3nt: TGCGCCAGCAGCCCAGCTGGCGGTGCTAGCGCATCCTACGAGCAGTACTTC

d_gene: .
j_gene: TRBJ1-1
abundance: .
v_gene: TRBV4-3
len: 16
CDR3aa: CASSPGVTVTNTEAFF
CDR3nt: TGCGCCAGCAGCCCGGGAGTAACAGTTACGAACACTGAAGCTTTCTTT

d_gene: .
j_gene: TRBJ2-7
abundance: once
v_gene: TRBV7-9
len: 13
CDR3aa: CASSFPASYEQYF
CDR3nt: TGTGCCAGCAGCTTTCCAGCCTCCTACGAGCAGTACTTC

d_gene: .
j_gene: TRBJ1-1
abundance: .
v_gene: TRBV7-9
len: 14
CDR3aa: CASSQGGLNTEAFF
CDR3nt: TGTGCCAGCAGCCAAGGAGGCCTGAACACTGAAGCTTTCTTT

d_gene: .
j_gene: TRBJ2-5
abundance: once
v_gene: TRBV6-5
len: 13
CDR3aa: CASSYSKWEEQYF
CDR3nt: TGTGCCAGCAGTTACTCGAAATGGGAAGAGCAGTACTTC

d_gene: .
j_gene: TRBJ1-1
abundance: .
v_gene: TRBV29-1
len: 13
CDR3aa: CSAVGRGFPEAFF
CDR3nt: TGCAGCGCCGTGGGCCGGGGGTTCCCTGAAGCTTTCTTT

d_gene: TRBD2
j_gene: TRBJ2-3
abundance: .
v_gene: TRBV7-3
len: 14
CDR3aa: CASSLRLAGDTQYF
CDR3nt: TGTGCCAGCAGCTTGAGACTAGCGGGAGATACGCAGTATTTT